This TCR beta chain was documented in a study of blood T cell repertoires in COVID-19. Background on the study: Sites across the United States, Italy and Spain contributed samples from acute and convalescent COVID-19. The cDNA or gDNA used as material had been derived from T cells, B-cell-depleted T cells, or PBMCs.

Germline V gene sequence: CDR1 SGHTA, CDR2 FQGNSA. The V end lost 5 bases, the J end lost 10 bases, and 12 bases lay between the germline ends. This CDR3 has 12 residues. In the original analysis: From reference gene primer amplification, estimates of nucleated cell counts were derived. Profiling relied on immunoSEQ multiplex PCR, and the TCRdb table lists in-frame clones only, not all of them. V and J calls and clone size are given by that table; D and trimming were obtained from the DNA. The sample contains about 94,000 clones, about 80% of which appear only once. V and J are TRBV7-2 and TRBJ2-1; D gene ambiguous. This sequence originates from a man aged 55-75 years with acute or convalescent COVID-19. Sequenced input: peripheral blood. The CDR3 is CASSTYSSEQFF. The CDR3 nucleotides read TGTGCCAGCAGCACCTACAGCAGCGAGCAGTTCTTC.